Only one count was recorded for the clone carrying this TCR beta chain. The sample is drawn from a study of blood T cells in healthy people across ages. Through a sample-barcoded 5' primer and a J-beta primer mix, a second PCR was run for roughly 7 to 12 cycles. Each CDR3 protein gets one entry after TCRdb re-called the 5' RACE reads with MiXCR. The sample has about 620,000 distinct CDR3 sequences; roughly 21% are singletons. The CDR3 is 12 residues long. Germline values: CDR1 DFQATT, CDR2 SNEGSKA (reference sequence). The sequence came from a man between 65 and 85 years old in good health. The rearrangement joins TRBV20-1 to TRBJ2-5; D unresolved. Judging by the DNA end, TRBJ2-1 fits better; the J call may be wrong. The specimen was blood. The CDR3 coding sequence is TGCAGTGCTAGAGACGAAAGCGTGGGGCAGTTCTTC. It codes for CSARDESVGQFF.